The 28 T cell receptor beta chains presented below share a single source sample, sequenced in a study of vaccination and CD4 T cells after COVID-19. Treatment denoted: roughly 10-day PBMC culture with coronavirus spike peptide pools or control peptides (ViraFEST assay). No cognate antigen is known for these TCRs. Sequenced with the Oncomine TCR Beta short-read assay was DNA taken from cultured CD4+ T cells. TCRdb re-analysed the PCR reads in MiXCR, keeping a single row per CDR3 protein. The sample comprises 8,500 to 9,000 distinct CDR3 sequences, roughly 50% of which are singletons, and 8% rests with the top ten. The sample consisted of CD4+ T cells from blood, cultured in vitro. The source of these receptors is a human donor who had recovered from COVID-19.

The chain has TRBV2 and TRBJ1-2; 8 bases line up with TRBD1. Trimming took 2 bases from V and 7 from J; bases not matched to a gene: 3. From germline, CDR1 is SNHLY and CDR2 FYNNEI. This CDR3 contains 13 residues. This chain's CDR3 is CASSERTGSGYTF. The DNA of the CDR3 is TGTGCCAGCAGTGAACGGACAGGGTCTGGCTACACCTTC.

V gene TRBV6-2 or TRBV6-3 combines with J gene TRBJ2-5; either TRBD1 or TRBD2 may fit D (5 bases each). Germline V gene sequence: CDR1 MNHEY, CDR2 SVGEGT. The CDR3 runs to 15 residues. V was trimmed by 6 bases and J by 7 bases, leaving 21 bases between them. The CDR3 loop is CASRYTGTTSGTQYF. The CDR3 DNA reads TGTGCCAGCAGATACACCGGGACCACCTCAGGGACCCAGTACTTC.

The V call is TRBV3-1, the J call TRBJ2-5; D unresolved. Trimming took off 3 bases at V and 1 base at J, with 3 bases between the two ends. This CDR3 has 12 amino acids. The germline V gene encodes CDR1 LGHDT and CDR2 YNNKEL (reference sequence). The DNA of the CDR3 is TGTGCCAGCAGCCACGCCCAAGAGACCCAGTACTTC. Its protein product is CASSHAQETQYF.

This clonotype was picked up one time. The genes are TRBV20-1 and TRBJ2-1; the match to TRBD2 covers 13 bases. V shed 3 bases, J shed 5 bases, and the junction held 7 bases outside the gene matches. CDR1 is DFQATT and CDR2 is SNEGSKA in the germline V gene (reference sequence). The CDR3 sequence is 16 residues long. As DNA, the CDR3 is TGCAGTGCTAGCCGAACACTAGCGGGAGGGCACAATGAGCAGTTCTTC. Translated, it gives CSASRTLAGGHNEQFF.

Worth noting for this clonotype: One end of the junction is discordant with germline, which a read error may explain. This chain connects TRBV6-2 or TRBV6-3 to TRBJ2-7; D might be TRBD1 (5 bases). Germline CDR1 reads MNHEY; CDR2 reads SVGEGT. This CDR3 has 15 residues. As DNA, the CDR3 is TGCGCCAGCAGTTACGCCCAGGGTCCGGCCTACGAGCAGTACTTC. Translated: CASSYAQGPAYEQYF.

This clonotype was counted a single time. The rearrangement uses TRBV18 and TRBJ2-4; TRBD1 might be the D (8 bases). V lost 3 bases, J lost 9 bases, and 21 bases lay in between. The CDR3 runs 16 residues. Germline V gene data show CDR1 as KGHSH and CDR2 as LQKENI. CDR3 region: CASSPAPGTGGSIQYF. The CDR3 coding sequence is TGTGCCAGCTCACCGGCTCCCGGGACAGGCGGGAGCATTCAGTACTTC.

The chain employs TRBV7-2 and TRBJ1-1; D perhaps matches TRBD1 (6 bases). Germline CDR1 reads SGHTA; CDR2 reads FQGNSA. V lost 4 bases and J lost 0, with 9 bases in between. The length of the CDR3 is 14 residues. In DNA form, the CDR3 reads TGTGCCAGCAGCTGGGCAGGGGTGAACACTGAAGCTTTCTTT. Protein: CASSWAGVNTEAFF.

In its sample, this clonotype ranks as medium-sized. J is TRBJ2-4 and V is TRBV20-1; 9 bases fit TRBD1. With 3 bases clipped from V and 8 bases from J, the junction kept 2 bases outside the gene matches. Germline V lookup: CDR1 DFQATT, CDR2 SNEGSKA (reference sequence). The CDR3 has 12 residues. The chain's CDR3 is CSARTGGDIQYF. DNA for the CDR3: TGCAGTGCTAGGACAGGGGGGGACATTCAGTACTTC.

The chain combines TRBV2 with TRBJ1-5; 7 positions match TRBD1. The germline V gene encodes CDR1 SNHLY and CDR2 FYNNEI. The CDR3 has 14 amino acids. The V and J ends lost 5 bases and 3 bases, in that order; junction bases with no gene match: 4. In DNA form, the CDR3 reads TGTGCCAGCAGTTCGGACAGGAACAATCAGCCCCAGCATTTT. Amino acid sequence: CASSSDRNNQPQHF.

The chain employs TRBV15 and TRBJ2-1, with 9 bases identical to TRBD2. Germline V gene lookup returns CDR1 LNHNV and CDR2 YYDKDF (reference sequence). This CDR3 has 16 amino acids. V lost 0 bases to trimming and J lost 7 bases; unmatched junction nucleotides: 7. CDR3 residues: CATSRDPLAGYNEQFF. DNA of the CDR3: TGTGCCACCAGCAGAGATCCCCTAGCGGGATATAATGAGCAGTTCTTC.

This chain joins TRBV7-2 and TRBJ2-7; the D gene is possibly TRBD2 (6 bases). CDR3 size: 13 residues. CDR1 SGHTA and CDR2 FQGNSA come from the germline V gene. V was clipped by 8 bases and J by 3 bases, with 14 bases between them. CDR3 nucleotides: TGTGCCAGCTCTGTAGGAGGGCACTACGAGCAGTACTTC. Protein: CASSVGGHYEQYF.

This clonotype was seen a handful of times. The gene calls are TRBV27 and TRBJ2-1; 7 nucleotides agree with TRBD2. The J segment lost 5 bases and the V segment lost 6 bases, leaving 7 bases of the junction unmatched. This CDR3 has 14 residues. The germline V gene has CDR1 MNHEY and CDR2 SMNVEV (reference sequence). The CDR3 DNA sequence: TGTGCCAGCAGGGGTCTAGCGGACAACAATGAGCAGTTCTTC. Its protein product is CASRGLADNNEQFF.

The chain employs TRBV30 and TRBJ2-3, with 7 bases lining up with TRBD1. Trimming at V came to 6 bases and at J to 7 bases, leaving 13 bases not matched to a gene. The CDR3 extends over 14 amino acids. CDR1 and CDR2 (germline): GTSNPN, SVGIG (reference sequence). The CDR3 reads CACDSGQNFNTQYF. In DNA, the CDR3 is TGTGCCTGCGATTCGGGACAGAATTTTAATACGCAGTATTTT.

This clonotype showed up just a few times. This chain links TRBV19 with TRBJ2-3, with D maybe TRBD1 (5 bases). Germline V gene lookup returns CDR1 LNHDA and CDR2 SQIVND (reference sequence). This CDR3 is 15 amino acids long. V was pared by 3 bases and J by 6 bases, with 16 bases between. The CDR3 region is CASSIPAQGTDTQYF. The CDR3, as DNA: TGTGCCAGTAGTATCCCGGCCCAGGGAACCGATACGCAGTATTTT.

The chain couples TRBV18 to TRBJ1-6; D remains unclear. The CDR3 covers 14 residues. CDR1 is KGHSH and CDR2 is LQKENI in the germline V gene. V lost 0 bases and J lost 10, with 10 bases in between. The CDR3 DNA reads TGTGCCAGCTCACCACCGATTTCGGGGTCACCCCTCCACTTT. Translated: CASSPPISGSPLHF. The complete variable domain, with remaining parts taken from reference TRBV18 and TRBJ1-6, reads NAGVMQNPRHLVRRRGQEARLRCSPMKGHSHVYWYRQLPEEGLKFMVYLQKENIIDESGMPKERFSAEFPKEGPSILRIQQVVRGDSAAYFCASSPPISGSPLHFGNGTRLTVT.

Sample share makes this clonotype large. The V call is TRBV7-2, the J call TRBJ2-2, with TRBD2 matching over 8 bases. V trimming: 1 base; J trimming: 6 bases; junction bases outside the gene matches: 10. The CDR3 contains 17 residues. Per germline, CDR1 SGHTA and CDR2 FQGNSA. The CDR3 is CASSLVSWTSRAGELFF. The CDR3 DNA sequence: TGTGCCAGCAGCTTAGTTTCTTGGACTAGCCGGGCCGGGGAGCTGTTTTTT.

Comments on this clonotype: A far larger clone is off by one base, so a read error is likely. The gene calls are TRBV10-3 and TRBJ2-7; the D is unclear. The CDR3 length is 12 residues. Germline V gives CDR1 ENHRY, CDR2 SYGVKD. CDR3 sequence reads: CAISETNYKQYF. Written as DNA, the CDR3 is TGTGCCATCAGTGAAACAAACTACAAGCAGTACTTC.

The chain carries TRBV24-1 and TRBJ1-5, with no clear D. The CDR3 runs to 13 residues. The germline CDR1 and CDR2 sequences are KGHDR and SFDVKD. Trimming removed 3 bases from V and 1 base from J, with 3 bases in between. The DNA for the CDR3 is TGTGCCACCAGTGATAGAAGCAATCAGCCCCAGCATTTT. It is translated as CATSDRSNQPQHF.

This sequence joins TRBV27 and TRBJ1-2; D is uncertain. The germline gives CDR1 MNHEY, CDR2 SMNVEV (reference sequence). The CDR3 extends over 14 amino acids. The V end lost 4 bases, the J end lost 0 bases, and 9 bases lay between the germline ends. CDR3 region: CASSSGETNYGYTF. DNA of the CDR3: TGTGCCAGCAGTTCCGGGGAAACTAACTATGGCTACACCTTC.

This clonotype has a handful of counts. The gene calls are TRBV20-1 and TRBJ2-5, with a tentative D call TRBD2 (6 bases). There are 15 residues in the CDR3. The V gene's germline CDR1 is DFQATT and CDR2 SNEGSKA (reference sequence). Trimming removed 3 bases at V and 2 bases at J, with 16 bases between. The chain's CDR3 is CSASRPAGVQETQYF. The DNA of the CDR3 is TGCAGTGCTAGCCGTCCAGCGGGCGTTCAAGAGACCCAGTACTTC.

The chain recombines TRBV7-2 with TRBJ2-3; a weak D match, TRBD1 (5 bases). Germline lookup yields CDR1 SGHTA and CDR2 FQGNSA. The ends were cut back, 2 bases at V and 8 bases at J, with 14 bases in the middle. The CDR3 runs to 14 residues. The CDR3 coding sequence is TGTGCCAGCAGCTTATCCAGGCCTCAGGGTACGCAGTATTTT. It translates to CASSLSRPQGTQYF.

The genes are TRBV6-5 and TRBJ1-5; D gene uncertain. The CDR3 extends over 16 amino acids. The V end lost 2 bases, the J end lost 2 bases, and 13 bases lay between the germline ends. The germline CDR1 and CDR2 sequences are MNHEY and SVGAGI. DNA for the CDR3: TGTGCCAGCAGTTACCTGGGCCCTGGCGGCAATCAGCCCCAGCATTTT. Protein product: CASSYLGPGGNQPQHF.

The gene calls are TRBV20-1 and TRBJ2-3, with D perhaps matching TRBD1 or TRBD2 (6 bases each). The CDR3 runs to 15 residues. V was clipped by 2 bases and J by 2 bases, with 14 bases between them. CDR1 DFQATT and CDR2 SNEGSKA come from the germline V gene (reference sequence). As DNA, the CDR3 is TGCAGTGCTAGATCCCTTGGGGGGCTCACAGATACGCAGTATTTT. Translated: CSARSLGGLTDTQYF.

The gene calls are TRBV11-2 and TRBJ2-2; 10 nucleotides align to TRBD2. This CDR3 has 18 amino acids. V lost 6 bases to trimming and J lost 1 base; unmatched junction nucleotides: 11. Germline-derived CDR1 and CDR2 are SGHAT and FQNNGV. CDR3 amino acids: CASSRQGASGGNTGELFF. The DNA of the CDR3 is TGTGCCAGCAGTCGCCAGGGGGCTAGCGGGGGGAACACCGGGGAGCTGTTTTTT.

The rearrangement links TRBV28 to TRBJ2-7; D remains unclear. Trimming took 9 bases from V and 5 from J, leaving 17 bases between them. The germline V gene encodes CDR1 MDHEN and CDR2 SYDVKM. This CDR3 has 13 residues. CDR3 sequence reads: CASQTTPLHEQYF. CDR3 nucleotides: TGTGCCAGTCAAACAACACCCCTCCACGAGCAGTACTTC.

V usage is TRBV6-1 and J usage is TRBJ2-3, with a possible D match to TRBD2 (5 bases). V lost 6 bases and J lost 3, with 10 bases in between. The V gene's germline CDR1 is MNHNS and CDR2 SASEGT. This CDR3 comprises 13 residues. Here the CDR3 reads CASRAPGTDTQYF. CDR3 in DNA: TGTGCCAGCAGAGCCCCGGGGACAGATACGCAGTATTTT.

This clonotype came up a few times. The rearrangement links TRBV6-1 to TRBJ1-1; tentatively, D is TRBD1 (6 bases). With 7 bases removed from V and 4 bases from J, the gap between germline ends came to 16 bases. Looked up from germline, CDR1 is MNHNS and CDR2 is SASEGT. This CDR3 contains 14 residues. The CDR3 nucleotides read TGTGCCAGCAACAGGGCAAGGAGCGGCACTGAAGCTTTCTTT. Translation gives CASNRARSGTEAFF.

The chain carries TRBV24-1 and TRBJ1-2; D gene unclear. Germline loops: CDR1 KGHDR, CDR2 SFDVKD. The CDR3 runs 15 residues. Trimming pared 3 bases from V and 2 bases from J, leaving 12 bases between. In nucleotides, the CDR3 is TGTGCCACCAGTGATCCCCTTGCAGAGAACTATGGCTACACCTTC. Its translation is CATSDPLAENYGYTF.